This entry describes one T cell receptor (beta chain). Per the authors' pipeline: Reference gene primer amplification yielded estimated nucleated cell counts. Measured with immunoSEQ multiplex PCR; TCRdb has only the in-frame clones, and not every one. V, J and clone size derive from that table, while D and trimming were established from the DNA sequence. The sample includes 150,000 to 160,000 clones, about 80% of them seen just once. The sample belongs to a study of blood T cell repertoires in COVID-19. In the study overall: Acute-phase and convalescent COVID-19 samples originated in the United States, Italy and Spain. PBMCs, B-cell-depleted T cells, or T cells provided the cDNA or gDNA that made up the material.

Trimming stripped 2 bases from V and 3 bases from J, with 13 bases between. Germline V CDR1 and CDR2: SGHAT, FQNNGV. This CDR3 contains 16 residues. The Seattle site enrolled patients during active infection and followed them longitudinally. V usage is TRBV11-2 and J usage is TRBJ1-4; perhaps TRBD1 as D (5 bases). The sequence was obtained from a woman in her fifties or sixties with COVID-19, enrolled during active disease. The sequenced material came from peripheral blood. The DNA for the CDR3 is TGTGCCAGCAGCTTATGGGAGGGACGGTCTAATGAAAAACTGTTTTTT. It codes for CASSLWEGRSNEKLFF.